This T cell receptor (beta chain) was captured by sequencing in a study of T cells after posttransplantation cyclophosphamide. This table comes from immunoSEQ multiplex PCR, and its TCRdb copy is limited to in-frame clones, with some not included. The sample lists just over 6,500 clones, 70% to 85% occurring once. Comment on this clone: Its antigen remains unidentified.

Treatment was busulfan-fludarabine conditioning, a marrow graft, and cyclophosphamide on days +3 and +4. Study-wide points: Donor-recipient repertoire similarity was low at 1-2 months, rising over year one. Blood and skin or GI T cell repertoires showed limited TRB overlap. Recipient CMV seropositivity and CMV reactivation strongly tracked TRB clonality.

CDR3 length: 15 amino acids. Germline CDR1 is SNHLY and CDR2 is FYNNEI. Unmatched junction bases numbered 8, after V lost 6 bases and J lost 5 bases. V and J are TRBV2 and TRBJ2-5; 11 positions match TRBD2. The sequence was collected from a female patient in her 50s who received an allogeneic stem cell transplant from a related donor, was CMV-positive, and had no GVHD. Some T cells may arise from the graft donor. The sequencing here drew on PBMCs, taken after allogeneic stem cell transplant with posttransplant cyclophosphamide. DNA of the CDR3: TGTGCCAGCAGGAAATATGGGACTAGCGGCGAGACCCAGTACTTC. Amino acid sequence: CASRKYGTSGETQYF.